The rows below give T cell receptor beta chains drawn from one sample of a study of persistence of HIV-infected CD4 T cells. TCRdb's copy holds only in-frame clones and misses some; the assay was immunoSEQ multiplex PCR. The table has over 60,000 clones, less than 85% seen once. Their target antigens are unknown. This sample comprised CD4+ T cells sorted from PBMCs after approximately 18-hour stimulation, obtained from a patient who received antiretroviral therapy. The receptor set was obtained from an adult man with HIV who was CMV-seropositive. Both conserved end residues are part of each CDR3. The D gene is left open where the match is weak. Rows give clone size only sometimes, using once, few, many, or a class for an expanded clone.

TRBV5-1	-	few	TRBJ1-4	CASRSEGAGNEKLFF	TGCGCCAGCAGGTCGGAAGGGGCAGGGAATGAAAAACTGTTTTTT
TRBV28	-	-	TRBJ2-3	CASSFQRTHSTDTQYF	TGTGCCAGCAGTTTTCAGAGAACCCATAGCACAGATACGCAGTATTTT
TRBV5-8	TRBD1	-	TRBJ1-5	CASRATGQGNQPQHF	TGTGCCAGCAGGGCAACCGGACAGGGCAATCAGCCCCAGCATTTT
TRBV28	-	-	TRBJ1-3	CASRGGGSWGNTIYF	TGTGCCAGCAGGGGAGGGGGGTCGTGGGGAAACACCATATATTTT
TRBV18	-	-	TRBJ1-6	CASSQLQDSPLHF	TGTGCCAGCTCACAACTACAAGATTCACCCCTCCACTTT
TRBV4-1	-	few	TRBJ1-6	CASSQGGGNSPLHF	TGCGCCAGCAGCCAAGGGGGGGGCAATTCACCCCTCCACTTT
TRBV27	TRBD2	-	TRBJ2-1	CASSLPAGARYNEQFF	TGTGCCAGCAGTTTACCAGCGGGGGCCCGCTACAATGAGCAGTTCTTC
TRBV7-8	-	-	TRBJ1-2	CASSLGAGVNYGYTF	TGTGCCAGCAGCTTAGGGGCAGGGGTTAACTATGGCTACACCTTC
TRBV18	-	once	TRBJ1-4	CASSRNSATNEKLFF	TGTGCCAGCTCCCGCAACAGTGCAACTAATGAAAAACTGTTTTTT
TRBV15	-	-	TRBJ2-7	CATSALGYEQYF	TGTGCCACCAGCGCCCTGGGGTACGAGCAGTACTTC
TRBV28	-	-	TRBJ1-2	CASSLFTGIANYGYTF	TGTGCCAGCAGTTTATTCACAGGGATAGCTAACTATGGCTACACCTTC
TRBV11-1	-	-	TRBJ2-2	CASSFLSNTGELFF	TGTGCCAGCAGCTTCCTCTCGAACACCGGGGAGCTGTTTTTT
TRBV28	-	once	TRBJ2-2	CASSPTGRGTGELFF	TGTGCCAGCAGTCCAACAGGGAGGGGAACCGGGGAGCTGTTTTTT
TRBV2	TRBD2	-	TRBJ2-3	CASSVQGLAGADTQYF	TGTGCCAGCAGCGTACAGGGACTAGCTGGCGCAGATACGCAGTATTTT
TRBV6-1	-	once	TRBJ1-6	CASSERAGSFYNSPLHF	TGTGCCAGCAGTGAAAGGGCAGGCTCCTTTTATAATTCACCCCTCCACTTT
TRBV12-5	-	-	TRBJ2-2	CASGSYRLGGRGELFF	TGTGCTAGTGGTTCTTACAGGTTGGGAGGAAGGGGGGAGCTGTTTTTT
TRBV5-5	-	-	TRBJ2-7	CASSLLPPGRASYEQYF	TGTGCCAGCAGCTTGCTCCCCCCGGGACGGGCCTCCTACGAGCAGTACTTC
TRBV18	TRBD1	once	TRBJ2-2	CASSPTGGDTGELFF	TGTGCCAGCTCACCGACAGGGGGCGACACCGGGGAGCTGTTTTTT
TRBV28	-	once	TRBJ1-1	CASSSIHTNTEAFF	TGTGCCAGCAGTTCGATTCATACGAACACTGAAGCTTTCTTT
TRBV12-3/TRBV12-4	-	few	TRBJ2-2	CASSLFKGELFF	TGTGCCAGCAGTTTGTTTAAGGGGGAGCTGTTTTTT
TRBV9	-	-	TRBJ2-6	CASSPRDRSYILANVLTF	TGTGCCAGCAGCCCGCGAGACAGGTCCTACATTCTGGCCAACGTCCTGACTTTC
TRBV6-1	-	-	TRBJ2-3	CASSEAGVETDTQYF	TGTGCCAGCAGTGAGGCCGGGGTAGAAACAGATACGCAGTATTTT
TRBV7-9	-	-	TRBJ2-1	CASSLGRGGGDEQFF	TGTGCCAGCAGCTTGGGCAGGGGTGGCGGGGATGAGCAGTTCTTC
TRBV24-1	-	-	TRBJ1-2	CATSNTVEYGYTF	TGTGCCACCAGTAATACGGTGGAGTATGGCTACACCTTC
TRBV28	-	-	TRBJ1-2	CASSSGVGGYTF	TGTGCCAGCAGTTCGGGGGTGGGTGGCTACACCTTC
TRBV7-6	-	once	TRBJ1-5	CASSPREGNQPQHF	TGTGCCAGCAGCCCTAGGGAGGGGAATCAGCCCCAGCATTTT
TRBV28	-	-	TRBJ2-3	CASRADLTDTQYF	TGTGCCAGCAGGGCGGACCTCACAGATACGCAGTATTTT
TRBV7-2	TRBD1	-	TRBJ2-1	CASTDRGTYNEQFF	TGTGCCAGCACCGACAGGGGAACCTACAATGAGCAGTTCTTC
TRBV12-3/TRBV12-4	TRBD1	-	TRBJ1-1	CASSWTGGTEAFF	TGTGCCAGCAGTTGGACAGGGGGGACTGAAGCTTTCTTT
TRBV5-1	TRBD2	-	TRBJ2-3	CASSPGLAGGTDTQYF	TGCGCCAGCAGCCCAGGACTAGCGGGGGGCACAGATACGCAGTATTTT
TRBV4-1	-	once	TRBJ1-5	CASSQDVPRGPGGQPQHF	TGCGCCAGCAGCCAAGATGTCCCGAGGGGACCCGGTGGTCAGCCCCAGCATTTT